These T cell receptor beta chains were read from a single sample in a study of shared clonotypes between healthy human individuals. The assay was immunoSEQ multiplex PCR, and TCRdb's table has in-frame clones only and misses some. This table has around 1.4 million clones, approximately 98.5% appearing once. The sample was naive CD4+ T cells sorted from blood. Receptors were obtained from a man aged 30 to 39 in good health. Each CDR3 is given with its conserved first and last residue. D genes are given only for firm matches. Rows may omit the clone size; those that give it use once, few, many or a size class.

d_call clone_size j_call v_call cdr3_nt cdr3_aa
TRBD2 once TRBJ2-1 TRBV9 TGTGCCAGCAGCCCCCCGGGACTAGTATCTCATGAGCAGTTCTTC CASSPPGLVSHEQFF
NA NA TRBJ2-7 TRBV13 TGTGCCAGCAGCTGGGGGTTTTACGAGCAGTACTTC CASSWGFYEQYF
NA NA TRBJ1-1 TRBV15 TGTGCCACCAGCAGAGATCCCCAGGTGGGGTTGGTAATCGCTGAAGCTTTCTTT CATSRDPQVGLVIAEAFF
TRBD2 NA TRBJ2-7 TRBV6-1 TGTGCCAGCACTCGGGAGGAGGGTTCCTACGAGCAGTACTTC CASTREEGSYEQYF
NA NA TRBJ2-1 TRBV9 TGTGCCAGCAGCGTGCTTTGGAGGGGCGATGAGCAGTTCTTC CASSVLWRGDEQFF
NA NA TRBJ1-4 TRBV4-1 TGCGCCAGCAGCCAACAAGGCAGGGAGGACGAAAAACTGTTTTTT CASSQQGREDEKLFF
TRBD2 NA TRBJ2-2 TRBV27 TGTGCCAGCAGTTTATCTAAGGCCCCTAGCGGGACTGGCACCGGGGAGCTGTTTTTT CASSLSKAPSGTGTGELFF
NA NA TRBJ2-1 TRBV7-9 TGTGCCAGCTCCCAACGGGAGTTGGTAAATGAGCAGTTCTTC CASSQRELVNEQFF
NA NA TRBJ2-6 TRBV15 TGTGCCACCAGCAGATTTCCTCGGGGATCCCAAACTGGGGCCAACGTCCTGACTTTC CATSRFPRGSQTGANVLTF
TRBD2 NA TRBJ2-1 TRBV7-9 TGTGCCAGCAGCTCCTCGAATAGCGGGATAAGGAATGAGCAGTTCTTC CASSSSNSGIRNEQFF
NA NA TRBJ1-4 TRBV7-9 TGTGCCAGCAGCCCCCTAGTGTCTAATGAAAAACTGTTTTTT CASSPLVSNEKLFF
NA NA TRBJ1-5 TRBV19 TGTGCCAGTAGTACCGGGCCTAGCAATCAGCCCCAGCATTTT CASSTGPSNQPQHF
NA once TRBJ2-2 TRBV27 TGTGCCAGCAGTTTACGGGGTCCGCGTACCGGGGAGCTGTTTTTT CASSLRGPRTGELFF
NA NA TRBJ1-5 TRBV30 TGTGCCTGGAGAGTGACAGCCCAGCATTTT CAWRVTAQHF
NA NA TRBJ1-4 TRBV30 TGTGCCTGGAGTGTAGGGGCAGGGACAACTAATGAAAAACTGTTTTTT CAWSVGAGTTNEKLFF
TRBD1 NA TRBJ2-1 TRBV30 TGTGCCTGGAGTGTCCGAGTCGGGACAGGGCGCAATGAGCAGTTCTTC CAWSVRVGTGRNEQFF
TRBD1 NA TRBJ1-2 TRBV5-6 TGTGCCAGCAGCTTGGTGACAGGGGGCAATGGCTACACCTTC CASSLVTGGNGYTF
NA NA TRBJ1-1 TRBV18 TGTGCCAGCTCACCTAGGACAGACATGAACACTGAAGCTTTCTTT CASSPRTDMNTEAFF
TRBD1 NA TRBJ2-2 TRBV5-1 TGCGCCAGCCTCGGGACAGGGATCACCGGGGAGCTGTTTTTT CASLGTGITGELFF
TRBD1 NA TRBJ2-7 TRBV18 TGTGCCAGCTCACCATTCCGGGACAGTACCTACGAGCAGTACTTC CASSPFRDSTYEQYF
TRBD2 NA TRBJ2-1 TRBV10-1 TGCGCCAGCAGTGAGTCGCTGACTAGCGGAGAGTACAATGAGCAGTTCTTC CASSESLTSGEYNEQFF
NA NA TRBJ2-6 TRBV29-1 TGCAGCGCTACGAGGTCTGGGGCCAACGTCCTGACTTTC CSATRSGANVLTF
NA NA TRBJ2-1 TRBV18 TGTGCCAGCTCACCAAGGGCAGCGACGGATGAGCAGTTCTTC CASSPRAATDEQFF
NA NA TRBJ2-7 TRBV19 TGTGCCAGTAGCCCCAGAATAGGCTACGAGCAGTACTTC CASSPRIGYEQYF
NA NA TRBJ1-4 TRBV28 TGTGCCAGCAGTTTATGGGGGCGCACTAATGAAAAACTGTTTTTT CASSLWGRTNEKLFF
NA NA TRBJ2-7 TRBV2 TGTGCCAGCAGTGGTAGGAGTACCCCCCTCGAGCAGTACTTC CASSGRSTPLEQYF
TRBD1 NA TRBJ2-7 TRBV11-3 TGTGCCAGCAGCCGGGACAGGTTTGGCGAGCAGTACTTC CASSRDRFGEQYF
NA NA TRBJ1-2 TRBV4-3 TGCGCCAGCAGCCAAGATATTGGGTCAGCCTATGGCTACACCTTC CASSQDIGSAYGYTF
NA NA TRBJ1-5 TRBV4-3 TGCGCCAGCAGCCAAGGGACAGATGGCAATCAGCCCCAGCATTTT CASSQGTDGNQPQHF
TRBD2 NA TRBJ2-3 TRBV5-1 TGCGCCAGCAGCTCCTTAGCGGGAGGGCCGACAAATACGCAGTATTTT CASSSLAGGPTNTQYF
TRBD2 once TRBJ2-1 TRBV27 TGTGCCAGCGCGGGAGACTGGGGGGGTAAAAGCTCCTACAATGAGCAGTTCTTC CASAGDWGGKSSYNEQFF
TRBD2 NA TRBJ2-3 TRBV29-1 TGCAGCGCCACATCGACTAGCGGTGCCACAGATACGCAGTATTTT CSATSTSGATDTQYF
NA once TRBJ2-3 TRBV5-1 TGCGCCAGCAGCTTTTGGAGCACGGGTTCGTTGGGCACAGATACGCAGTATTTT CASSFWSTGSLGTDTQYF
TRBD1 NA TRBJ2-5 TRBV5-1 TGCGCCAGCAGCTTGGCCGGGACAGGGGGTTGGGAGACCCAGTACTTC CASSLAGTGGWETQYF
TRBD1 NA TRBJ1-1 TRBV7-9 TGTGCCAGCAGCGCAGCAGGGGGCCCCACTGAAGCTTTCTTT CASSAAGGPTEAFF
TRBD1 NA TRBJ1-4 TRBV28 TGTGCCAGCAGGGTGACAGGGGGAGGTGAAAAACTGTTTTTT CASRVTGGGEKLFF
TRBD2 NA TRBJ2-1 TRBV4-1 TGCGCCAGCAGCCAATACGGACTAGACGAGCAGTTCTTC CASSQYGLDEQFF
NA NA TRBJ2-7 TRBV28 TGTGCCAGCAGTGACCCCTCCTACGAGCAGTACTTC CASSDPSYEQYF
NA NA TRBJ1-1 TRBV7-2 TGTGCCAGCAGGGTCGACTTCGAAAAGTTCACTGAAGCTTTCTTT CASRVDFEKFTEAFF
TRBD1 NA TRBJ2-7 TRBV29-1 TGCAGCGTTCGGGACAGGGAATACGAGCAGTACTTC CSVRDREYEQYF
NA NA TRBJ2-5 TRBV21-1 TGTGCCAGCAGCAAGCTCTGGCCTGATGGGACTAGCGGGGGCCGGAACTTC CASSKLWPDGTSGGRNF
NA NA TRBJ2-7 TRBV28 TGTGCCAGCGGGCCCCTGGAGCAGACCCGAACCTACGAGCAGTACTTC CASGPLEQTRTYEQYF
NA NA TRBJ2-7 TRBV9 TGTGCCAGCAGGTCAAGTGGAGGCAACTACGAGCAGTACTTC CASRSSGGNYEQYF
NA NA TRBJ2-7 TRBV10-1 TGCGCCAGCAGTGAGTCGTATGGGCGGGAGCAGTACTTC CASSESYGREQYF
NA NA TRBJ2-5 TRBV7-9 TGTGCCAGCAGCTTAGGTCTGGGTGGGCAAGAGACCCAGTACTTC CASSLGLGGQETQYF
TRBD2 NA TRBJ2-1 TRBV7-3 TGTGCCAGCAGCTCCCGGGGGGGACTGCAAACCTACAATGAGCAGTTCTTC CASSSRGGLQTYNEQFF
NA NA TRBJ1-1 TRBV2 TGTGCCAGCATAAAAGACAGGAACACTGAAGCTTTCTTT CASIKDRNTEAFF
NA NA TRBJ2-1 TRBV5-1 TGCGCCAGCAGCTTGGATGGCAATGAGCAGTTCTTC CASSLDGNEQFF
TRBD1 NA TRBJ2-2 TRBV9 TGTGCCAGCAGCGTAGCACAGGGGGCCGACGGGGAGCTGTTTTTT CASSVAQGADGELFF
NA NA TRBJ2-1 TRBV7-2 TGTGCCAGCAGCTTAGCGGGAGCCCGAGCCCAGGGTGAGCAGTTCTTC CASSLAGARAQGEQFF
NA NA TRBJ2-5 TRBV15 TGTGCCACCGGAGAGGTGGGGGGCGTCCAAGAGACCCAGTACTTC CATGEVGGVQETQYF
NA NA TRBJ2-2 TRBV29-1 TGCAGCGTTTTTCTCACCGGGGAGCTGTTTTTT CSVFLTGELFF